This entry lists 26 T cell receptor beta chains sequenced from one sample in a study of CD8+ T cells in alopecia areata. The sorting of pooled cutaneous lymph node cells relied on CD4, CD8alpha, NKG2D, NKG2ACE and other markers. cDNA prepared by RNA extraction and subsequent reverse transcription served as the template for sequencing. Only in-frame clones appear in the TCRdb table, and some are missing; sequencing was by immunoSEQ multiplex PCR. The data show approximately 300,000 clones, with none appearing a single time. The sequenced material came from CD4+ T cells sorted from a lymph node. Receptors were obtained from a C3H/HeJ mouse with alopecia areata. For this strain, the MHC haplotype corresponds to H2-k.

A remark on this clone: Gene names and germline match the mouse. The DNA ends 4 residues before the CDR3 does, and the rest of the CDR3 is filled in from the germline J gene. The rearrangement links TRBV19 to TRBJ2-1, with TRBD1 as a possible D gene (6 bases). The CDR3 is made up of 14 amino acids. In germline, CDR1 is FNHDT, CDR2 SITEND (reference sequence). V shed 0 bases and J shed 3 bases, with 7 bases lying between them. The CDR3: CASSIDRVYAEQFF. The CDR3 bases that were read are TGTGCCAGCAGTATAGACAGGGTCTATGCT.

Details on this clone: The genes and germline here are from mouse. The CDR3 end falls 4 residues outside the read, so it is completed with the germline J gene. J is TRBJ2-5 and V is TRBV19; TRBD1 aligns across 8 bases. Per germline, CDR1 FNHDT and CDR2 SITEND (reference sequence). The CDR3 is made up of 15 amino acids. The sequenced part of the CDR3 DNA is TGTGCCAGCAGCAGATCCGCACAGGGGGAAGAC. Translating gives CASSRSAQGED. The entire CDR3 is CASSRSAQGEDTQYF.

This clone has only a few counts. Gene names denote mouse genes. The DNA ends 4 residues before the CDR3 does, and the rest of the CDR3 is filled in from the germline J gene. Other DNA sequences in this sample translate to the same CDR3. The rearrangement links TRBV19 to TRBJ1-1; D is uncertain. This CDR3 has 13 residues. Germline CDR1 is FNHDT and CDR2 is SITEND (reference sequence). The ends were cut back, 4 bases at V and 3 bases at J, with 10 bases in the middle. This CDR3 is CASSPRGYTEVFF. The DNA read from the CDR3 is TGTGCCAGCAGTCCCCGAGGGTACACA.

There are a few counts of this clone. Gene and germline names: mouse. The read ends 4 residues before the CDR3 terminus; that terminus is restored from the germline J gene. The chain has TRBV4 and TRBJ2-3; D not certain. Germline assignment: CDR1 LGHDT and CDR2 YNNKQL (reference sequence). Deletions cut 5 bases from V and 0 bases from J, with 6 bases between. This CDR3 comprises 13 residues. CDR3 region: CASSITSAETLYF. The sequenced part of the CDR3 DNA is TGTGCCAGCAGCATAACTAGTGCAGAA.

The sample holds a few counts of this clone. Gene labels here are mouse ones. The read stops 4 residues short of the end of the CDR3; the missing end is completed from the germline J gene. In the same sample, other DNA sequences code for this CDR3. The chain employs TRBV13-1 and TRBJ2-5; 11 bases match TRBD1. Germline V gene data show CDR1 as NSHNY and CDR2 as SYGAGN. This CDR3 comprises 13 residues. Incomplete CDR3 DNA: TGTGCCAGCAGAGGGACAGGGGGAGAC. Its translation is CASRGTGGD. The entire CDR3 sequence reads CASRGTGGDTQYF.

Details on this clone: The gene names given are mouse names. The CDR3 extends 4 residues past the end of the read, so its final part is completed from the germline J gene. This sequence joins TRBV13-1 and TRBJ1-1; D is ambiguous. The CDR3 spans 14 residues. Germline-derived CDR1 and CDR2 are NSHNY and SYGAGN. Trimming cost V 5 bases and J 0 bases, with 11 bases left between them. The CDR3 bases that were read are TGTGCCAGCAGCTCCGACAATGCAAACACA. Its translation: CASSSDNANT. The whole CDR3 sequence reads CASSSDNANTEVFF.

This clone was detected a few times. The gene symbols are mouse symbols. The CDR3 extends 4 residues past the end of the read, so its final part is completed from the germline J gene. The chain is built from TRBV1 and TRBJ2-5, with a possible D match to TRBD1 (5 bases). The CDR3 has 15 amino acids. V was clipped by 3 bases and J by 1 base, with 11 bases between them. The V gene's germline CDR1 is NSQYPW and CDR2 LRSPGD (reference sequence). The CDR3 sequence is CTCSADRIYQDTQYF. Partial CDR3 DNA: TGCACCTGCAGTGCCGACAGAATCTACCAAGAC.

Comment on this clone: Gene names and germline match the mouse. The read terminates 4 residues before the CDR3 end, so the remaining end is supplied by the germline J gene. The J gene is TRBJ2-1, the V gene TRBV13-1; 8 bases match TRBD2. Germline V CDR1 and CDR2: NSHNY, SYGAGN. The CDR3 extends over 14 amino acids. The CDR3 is CASSDSGGATEQFF. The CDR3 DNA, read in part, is TGTGCCAGCAGTGATTCCGGGGGGGCGACT.

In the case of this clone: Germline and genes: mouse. The CDR3 sequence: CASGDSWGGNYAEQFF. The CDR3 DNA, read in part, is TGTGCCAGCGGTGATTCCTGGGGGGGGAACTATGCT. J is TRBJ2-1 and V is TRBV13-2, with 9 bases identical to TRBD2. The CDR3 goes on 4 residues after the read ends, and that part is filled in from the germline J gene. The V gene end was trimmed by 1 base and the J gene end by 1 base; junction bases not matched to a gene: 3. CDR3 length equals 16 residues. CDR1 and CDR2 from the germline V gene are NNHNN and SYGAGS (reference sequence).

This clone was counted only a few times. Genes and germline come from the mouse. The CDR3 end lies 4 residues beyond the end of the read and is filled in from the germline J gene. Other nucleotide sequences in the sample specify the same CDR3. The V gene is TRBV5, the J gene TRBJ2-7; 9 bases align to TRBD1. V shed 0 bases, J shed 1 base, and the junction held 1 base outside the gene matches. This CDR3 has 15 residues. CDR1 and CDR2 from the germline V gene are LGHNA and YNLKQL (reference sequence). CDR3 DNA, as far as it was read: TGTGCCAGCAGCCAAGAGGGGACAGGGTCCTAT. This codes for CASSQEGTGSY. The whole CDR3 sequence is CASSQEGTGSYEQYF.

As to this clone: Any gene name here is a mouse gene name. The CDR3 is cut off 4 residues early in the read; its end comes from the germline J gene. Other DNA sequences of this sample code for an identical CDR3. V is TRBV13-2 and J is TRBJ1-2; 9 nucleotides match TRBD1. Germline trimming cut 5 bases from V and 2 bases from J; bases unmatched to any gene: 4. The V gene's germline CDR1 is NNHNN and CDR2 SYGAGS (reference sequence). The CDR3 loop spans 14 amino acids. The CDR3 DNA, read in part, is TGTGCCAGCGGCCGGGACAGGGCCAACTCC. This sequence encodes CASGRDRANS. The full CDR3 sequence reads CASGRDRANSDYTF.

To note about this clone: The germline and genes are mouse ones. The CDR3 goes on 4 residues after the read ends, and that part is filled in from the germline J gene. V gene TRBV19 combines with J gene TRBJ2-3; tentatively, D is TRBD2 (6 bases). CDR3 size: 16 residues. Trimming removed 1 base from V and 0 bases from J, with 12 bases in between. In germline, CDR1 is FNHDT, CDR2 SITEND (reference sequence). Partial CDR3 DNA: TGTGCCAGCAGTATAAGGCCTGGGGCTAGTGCAGAA. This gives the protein CASSIRPGASAE. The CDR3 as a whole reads CASSIRPGASAETLYF.

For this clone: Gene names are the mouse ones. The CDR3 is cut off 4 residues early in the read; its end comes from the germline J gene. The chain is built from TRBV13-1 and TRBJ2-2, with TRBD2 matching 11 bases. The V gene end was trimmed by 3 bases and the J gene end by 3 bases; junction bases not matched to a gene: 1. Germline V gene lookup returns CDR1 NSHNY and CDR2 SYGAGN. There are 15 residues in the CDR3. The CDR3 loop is CASSGGLGDTGQLYF. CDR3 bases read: TGTGCCAGCAGTGGGGGACTGGGGGACACCGGG.

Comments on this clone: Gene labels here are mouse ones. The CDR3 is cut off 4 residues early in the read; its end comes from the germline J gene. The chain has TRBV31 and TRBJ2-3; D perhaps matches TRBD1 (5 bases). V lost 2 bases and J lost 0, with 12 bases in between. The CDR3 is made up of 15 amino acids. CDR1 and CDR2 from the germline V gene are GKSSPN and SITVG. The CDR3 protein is CAWSSRQFSAETLYF. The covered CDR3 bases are TGTGCCTGGAGTTCCCGACAGTTTAGTGCAGAA.

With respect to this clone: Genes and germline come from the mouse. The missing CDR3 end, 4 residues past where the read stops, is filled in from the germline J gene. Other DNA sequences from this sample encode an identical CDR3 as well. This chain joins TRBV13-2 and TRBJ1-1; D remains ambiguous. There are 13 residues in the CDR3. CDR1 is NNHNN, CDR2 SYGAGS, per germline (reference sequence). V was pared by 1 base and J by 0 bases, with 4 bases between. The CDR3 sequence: CASGDPANTEVFF. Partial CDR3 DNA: TGTGCCAGCGGTGATCCAGCAAACACA.

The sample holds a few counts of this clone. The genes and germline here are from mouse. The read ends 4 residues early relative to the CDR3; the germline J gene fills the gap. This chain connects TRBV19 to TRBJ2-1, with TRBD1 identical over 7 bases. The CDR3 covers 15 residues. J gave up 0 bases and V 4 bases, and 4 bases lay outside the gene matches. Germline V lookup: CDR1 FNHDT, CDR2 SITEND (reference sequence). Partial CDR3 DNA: TGTGCCAGCAGTCCGACAGGGCCTAACTATGCT. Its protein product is CASSPTGPNYA. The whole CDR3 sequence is CASSPTGPNYAEQFF.

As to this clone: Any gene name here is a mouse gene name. The sequenced CDR3 bases are TGTGCCAGCAGCCAAAACAGGGGGAAAGAC. Amino acids: CASSQNRGKD. The CDR3 in full is CASSQNRGKDTQYF. The rearrangement joins TRBV5 to TRBJ2-5, with TRBD1 matching 8 bases. From the germline J gene comes the end of the CDR3, since the read stops 4 residues before it. The CDR3 loop spans 14 amino acids. The V gene's germline CDR1 is LGHNA and CDR2 YNLKQL (reference sequence).

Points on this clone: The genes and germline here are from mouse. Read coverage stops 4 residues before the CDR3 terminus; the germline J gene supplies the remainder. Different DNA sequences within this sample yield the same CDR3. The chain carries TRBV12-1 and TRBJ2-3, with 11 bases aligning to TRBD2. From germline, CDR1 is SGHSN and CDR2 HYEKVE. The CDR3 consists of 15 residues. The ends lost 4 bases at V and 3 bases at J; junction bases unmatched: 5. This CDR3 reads CASSPTGGGAETLYF. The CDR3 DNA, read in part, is TGTGCCAGCTCCCCGACTGGGGGGGGAGCAGAA. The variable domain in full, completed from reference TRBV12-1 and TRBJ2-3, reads DSGVVQSPRHIIKEKGGRSVLTCIPISGHSNVVWYQQTLGKELKFLIQHYEKVERDKGFLPSRFSVQQFDDYHSEMNMSALELEDSAMYFCASSPTGGGAETLYFGSGTRLTVL.

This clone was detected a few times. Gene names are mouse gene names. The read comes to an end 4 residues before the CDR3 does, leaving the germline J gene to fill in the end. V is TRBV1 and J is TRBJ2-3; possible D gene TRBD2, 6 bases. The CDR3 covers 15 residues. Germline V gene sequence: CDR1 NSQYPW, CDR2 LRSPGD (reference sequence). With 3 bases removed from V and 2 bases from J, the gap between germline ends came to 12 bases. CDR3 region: CTCSAPGLDAETLYF. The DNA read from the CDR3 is TGCACCTGCAGTGCCCCGGGACTTGATGCAGAA.

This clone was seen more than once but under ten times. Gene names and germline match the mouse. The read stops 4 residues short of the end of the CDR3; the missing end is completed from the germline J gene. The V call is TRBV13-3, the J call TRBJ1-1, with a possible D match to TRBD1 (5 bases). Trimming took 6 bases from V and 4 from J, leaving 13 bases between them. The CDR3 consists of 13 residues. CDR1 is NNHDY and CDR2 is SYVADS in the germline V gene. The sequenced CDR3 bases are TGTGCCAGCAACCAGGGAGAGGGCACA. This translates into CASNQGEGT. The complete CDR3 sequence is CASNQGEGTEVFF.

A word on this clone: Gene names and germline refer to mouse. CDR3 residues: CTCSEGLGGIAETLYF. The sequenced part of the CDR3 DNA is TGCACCTGCAGTGAGGGACTGGGGGGGATTGCAGAA. The chain employs TRBV1 and TRBJ2-3, with 13 bases that match TRBD2. The read comes to an end 4 residues before the CDR3 does, leaving the germline J gene to fill in the end. Per the germline V gene, CDR1 is NSQYPW and CDR2 is LRSPGD (reference sequence). Trimming removed 4 bases from V and 2 bases from J; junction bases left unmatched: 3. The CDR3 runs 16 residues.

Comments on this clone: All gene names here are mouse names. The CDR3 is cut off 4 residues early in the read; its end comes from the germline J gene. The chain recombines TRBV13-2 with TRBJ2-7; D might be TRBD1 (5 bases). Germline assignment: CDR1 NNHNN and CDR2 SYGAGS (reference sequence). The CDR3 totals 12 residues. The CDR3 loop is CASGDKGDEQYF. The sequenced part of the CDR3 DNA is TGTGCCAGCGGTGATAAAGGGGAT.

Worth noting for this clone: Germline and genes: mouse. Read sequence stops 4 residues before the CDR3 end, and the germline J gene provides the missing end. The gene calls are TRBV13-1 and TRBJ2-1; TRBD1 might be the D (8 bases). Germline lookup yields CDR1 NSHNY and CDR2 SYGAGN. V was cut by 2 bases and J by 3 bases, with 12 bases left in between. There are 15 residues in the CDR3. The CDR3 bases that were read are TGTGCCAGCAGTGACAACAGGGGGGCCTATGCT. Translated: CASSDNRGAYA. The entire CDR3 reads CASSDNRGAYAEQFF.

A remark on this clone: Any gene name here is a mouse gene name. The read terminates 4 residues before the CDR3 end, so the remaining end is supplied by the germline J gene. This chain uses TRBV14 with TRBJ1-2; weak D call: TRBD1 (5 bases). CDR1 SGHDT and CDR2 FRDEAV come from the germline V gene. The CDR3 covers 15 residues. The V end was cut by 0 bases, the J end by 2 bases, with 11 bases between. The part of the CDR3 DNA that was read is TGTGCCAGCAGTTTCTGGGGGGGAAGGAACTCC. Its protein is CASSFWGGRNS. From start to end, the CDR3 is CASSFWGGRNSDYTF.

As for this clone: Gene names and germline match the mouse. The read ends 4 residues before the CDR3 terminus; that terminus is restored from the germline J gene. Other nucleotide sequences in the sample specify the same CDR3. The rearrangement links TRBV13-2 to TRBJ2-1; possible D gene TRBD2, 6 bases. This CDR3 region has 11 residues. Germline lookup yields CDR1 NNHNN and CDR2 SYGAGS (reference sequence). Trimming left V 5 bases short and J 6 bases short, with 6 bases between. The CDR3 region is CASGTGAEQFF. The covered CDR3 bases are TGTGCCAGCGGGACTGGTGCT.

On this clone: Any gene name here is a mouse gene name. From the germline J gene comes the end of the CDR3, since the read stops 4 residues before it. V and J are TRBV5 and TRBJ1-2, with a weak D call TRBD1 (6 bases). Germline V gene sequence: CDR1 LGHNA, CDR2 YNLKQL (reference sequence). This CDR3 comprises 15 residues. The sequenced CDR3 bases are TGTGCCAGCAGCCAAGATGGGGACTGGGGGCTC. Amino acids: CASSQDGDWGL. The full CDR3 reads CASSQDGDWGLDYTF.